The source of this T cell receptor beta chain is a study of quantifying T cell responses using KT2 cells. About the study: TCR alpha and beta constant-region primers primed reverse transcription of RNA.

As concerns this clonotype: As yet, its antigen is unknown.

Each cDNA got a UMI-containing oligo ligated at its 3' end. First-round PCR used 4 cycles and beta primers RC1.1 and RC1.2 covering TRBC1 and TRBC2. TCRdb redid the calling of the UMI-ligation and nested PCR reads with MiXCR, one entry per CDR3 protein. The table has about 32,000 distinct CDR3 sequences, less than 7.5% seen once. V was pared by 2 bases and J by 3 bases, with 10 bases between. The CDR3 totals 15 residues. Study-level results: At about one KT2 cell per 100,000 PBMC, KT2 sequences were still detected.

KT2 cells were mixed with fixed PBMC numbers at varying ratios. Sequencing input: PBMCs spiked with cells of the T cell clone KT2. This receptor was obtained from a human donor. The V gene is TRBV23-1, the J gene TRBJ2-2; TRBD1 is a possible D gene (7 bases). TRBV23-1 is treated as an ORF (open reading frame) with a function not yet certain. Here the CDR3 DNA reads TGCGCCAGCAGTCAAGACAGGGAGGACACCGGGGAGCTGTTTTTT. It translates to CASSQDREDTGELFF.